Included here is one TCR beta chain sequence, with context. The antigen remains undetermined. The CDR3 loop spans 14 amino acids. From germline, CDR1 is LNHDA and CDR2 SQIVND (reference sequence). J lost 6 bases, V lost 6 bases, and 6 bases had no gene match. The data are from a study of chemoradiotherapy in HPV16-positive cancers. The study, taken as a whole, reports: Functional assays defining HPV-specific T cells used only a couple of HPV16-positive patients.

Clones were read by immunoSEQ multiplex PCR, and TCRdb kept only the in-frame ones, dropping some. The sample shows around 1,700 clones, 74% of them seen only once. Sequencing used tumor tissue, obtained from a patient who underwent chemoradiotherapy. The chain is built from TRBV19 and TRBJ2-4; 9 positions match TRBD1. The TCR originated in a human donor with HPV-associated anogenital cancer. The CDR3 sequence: CASSSLTGGNIQYF. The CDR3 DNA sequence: TGTGCCAGTAGCTCTTTGACAGGGGGAAACATTCAGTACTTC.